These 27 T cell receptor beta chains came from one sample sequenced in a study of technical replicates of blood from several donors. The data were produced by immunoSEQ multiplex PCR, yet TCRdb's version contains in-frame clones alone and is incomplete. The repertoire has around 100,000 clones, 96% of them found once; the top ten carry roughly 0.19%. Specimen: T cells isolated from PBMCs. These receptors were taken from a human donor in good health.

This rearrangement joins TRBV9 to TRBJ2-2, with TRBD2 matching over 7 bases. This CDR3 spans 14 amino acids. Germline values: CDR1 SGDLS, CDR2 YYNGEE. V gave up 3 bases and J gave up 5 bases; unmatched junction bases: 4. The CDR3 DNA is TGTGCCAGCAGCGAGGGGAGGGAAACCGGGGAGCTGTTTTTT. Protein: CASSEGRETGELFF.

The chain links TRBV7-9 to TRBJ2-7, with a weak D call TRBD2 (7 bases). Germline V gives CDR1 SEHNR, CDR2 FQNEAQ (reference sequence). This CDR3 region has 16 residues. Trimming took 4 bases from V and 1 from J, leaving 17 bases between them. The CDR3 spells CASSSSSGQISYEQYF. The CDR3, as DNA: TGTGCCAGCAGCTCCTCTAGCGGACAGATATCCTACGAGCAGTACTTC.

V and J are TRBV19 and TRBJ1-5; D remains ambiguous. Per germline, CDR1 LNHDA and CDR2 SQIVND (reference sequence). V gave up 1 base and J gave up 0 bases, with 7 bases separating them. The length of the CDR3 is 15 residues. The CDR3 DNA reads TGTGCCAGTAGTATAGTCGGGGATAGCAATCAGCCCCAGCATTTT. This encodes CASSIVGDSNQPQHF.

DNA for the CDR3: TGTGCCAGCAGCTTAGGGGACTACTACGAGCAGTACTTC. This codes for CASSLGDYYEQYF. V and J are TRBV7-6 and TRBJ2-7, with 7 bases aligning to TRBD2. Germline CDR1 and CDR2: SGHVS and FNYEAQ. The CDR3 is made up of 13 amino acids. J was trimmed by 3 bases and V by 1 base; bases with no gene match: 0.

This chain uses TRBV23-1 with TRBJ1-5, with unresolved D. TRBV23-1 is an ORF; its function is uncertain. The CDR3 contains 22 residues. V was pared by 0 bases and J by 0 bases, with 27 bases between. The CDR3 spells CASSQSQEGRILKKDSNQPQHF. CDR3 sequence (DNA): TGCGCCAGCAGTCAATCTCAAGAGGGTCGGATCTTAAAAAAGGATAGCAATCAGCCCCAGCATTTT.

The gene calls are TRBV2 and TRBJ2-3; 7 bases agree with TRBD2. V dropped 5 bases and J dropped 2; count of bases not matched to a gene: 4. The CDR3 length is 14 residues. Germline V gene data show CDR1 as SNHLY and CDR2 as FYNNEI. CDR3 residues: CASSRLADTDTQYF. The CDR3 region has the DNA TGTGCCAGCAGTCGCCTAGCGGACACAGATACGCAGTATTTT. Full variable domain (outside the CDR3, taken from reference TRBV2 and TRBJ2-3): EPEVTQTPSHQVTQMGQEVILRCVPISNHLYFYWYRQILGQKVEFLVSFYNNEISEKSEIFDDQFSVERPDGSNFTLKIRSTKLEDSAMYFCASSRLADTDTQYFGPGTRLTVL.

The chain combines TRBV4-1 with TRBJ1-1, with D possibly TRBD1 on 5 matching bases. Trimming took off 0 bases at V and 4 bases at J, with 15 bases between the two ends. The CDR3 has 16 residues. Germline V gene sequence: CDR1 MGHRA, CDR2 YSYEKL. CDR3 nucleotides: TGCGCCAGCAGCCAAGATCGGAACACGGGGGGCACTGAAGCTTTCTTT. Protein sequence: CASSQDRNTGGTEAFF.

This clone was found a few times. The gene calls are TRBV30 and TRBJ1-1; 9 nucleotides agree with TRBD1. The V and J ends lost 6 bases and 10 bases, in that order; junction bases with no gene match: 15. The CDR3 is 14 residues long. Germline V CDR1 and CDR2: GTSNPN, SVGIG (reference sequence). The CDR3 protein is CACSFRDRAPRAFF. CDR3 in DNA: TGTGCCTGCTCATTCCGGGACAGGGCCCCAAGAGCTTTCTTT.

The rearrangement joins TRBV19 to TRBJ1-1; D is undetermined. V dropped 6 bases and J dropped 0 bases, with 8 bases sitting between them. This CDR3 spans 13 amino acids. In germline, CDR1 is LNHDA, CDR2 SQIVND (reference sequence). The CDR3 coding sequence is TGTGCCAGTAGACGAACAGTGAACACTGAAGCTTTCTTT. Protein: CASRRTVNTEAFF.

The CDR3 nucleotides read TGTGCCAGCAGATCGGACAGTCTGGGCTATGGCTACACCTTC. It encodes CASRSDSLGYGYTF. The chain joins TRBV6-4 to TRBJ1-2; TRBD1 is a possible D gene (6 bases). The ends were cut back, 6 bases at V and 4 bases at J, with 15 bases in the middle. This CDR3 has 14 amino acids. Germline CDR1 is MRHNA and CDR2 is SNTAGT.

The chain carries TRBV27 and TRBJ2-7; D remains unclear. Trimming shortened V by 3 bases and J by 5 bases, and 11 bases separated the two germline ends. CDR3 length equals 13 residues. The germline gives CDR1 MNHEY, CDR2 SMNVEV (reference sequence). DNA for the CDR3: TGTGCCAGCAGTTTCCAGTTCAAACACGAGCAGTACTTC. It encodes CASSFQFKHEQYF.

V usage is TRBV25-1 and J usage is TRBJ2-7; possibly TRBD2 for D (5 bases). Germline lookup yields CDR1 MGHDK and CDR2 SYGVNS. The CDR3 is 14 residues long. Trimming pared 3 bases from V and 1 base from J, leaving 10 bases between. CDR3 sequence (DNA): TGTGCCAGCAGTGACCTAGCCGTTTCCTACGAGCAGTACTTC. Translated, it gives CASSDLAVSYEQYF.

This chain joins TRBV4-2 and TRBJ2-2; perhaps TRBD2 as D (6 bases). The CDR3 has 15 residues. CDR1 LGHNA and CDR2 YNFKEQ come from the germline V gene. Between the trimmed V and J ends, which lost 0 bases and 4 bases, there was a span of 9 bases. The CDR3 reads CASSQESGGTGELFF. CDR3 sequence (DNA): TGTGCCAGCAGCCAAGAATCCGGGGGCACCGGGGAGCTGTTTTTT.

The gene calls are TRBV28 and TRBJ2-1; no reliable D call. The CDR3 extends over 14 amino acids. V lost 3 bases and J lost 8, with 14 bases in between. Per the germline V gene, CDR1 is MDHEN and CDR2 is SYDVKM. Here the CDR3 reads CASSFLTSSDEQFF. In DNA form, the CDR3 reads TGTGCCAGCAGTTTCCTTACGTCGTCGGATGAGCAGTTCTTC.

The CDR3 nucleotides are TGTGCCTGGGGGGGACTCATGAACACCGGGGAGCTGTTTTTT. Its protein is CAWGGLMNTGELFF. The rearrangement links TRBV30 to TRBJ2-2, with a possible D match to TRBD2 (6 bases). The germline V gene encodes CDR1 GTSNPN and CDR2 SVGIG (reference sequence). Trimming pared 5 bases from V and 1 base from J, leaving 11 bases between. CDR3 length equals 14 residues.

The V gene is TRBV7-9, the J gene TRBJ2-7, with TRBD2 matching 7 bases. Germline values: CDR1 SEHNR, CDR2 FQNEAQ (reference sequence). The CDR3 spans 15 residues. J gave up 1 base and V 4 bases, and 7 bases lay outside the gene matches. CDR3 coding DNA: TGTGCCAGCAGCTACTCGGGGGGACTTTCCTACGAGCAGTACTTC. Translation: CASSYSGGLSYEQYF.

The chain links TRBV19 to TRBJ1-2; 8 bases agree with TRBD1. From germline, CDR1 is LNHDA and CDR2 SQIVND (reference sequence). Trimming took 6 bases from V and 4 from J; bases not matched to a gene: 10. The CDR3 is 15 residues long. This chain's CDR3 is CASRAKWTGSYGYTF. The CDR3 bases are TGTGCCAGTAGGGCGAAATGGACAGGGAGCTATGGCTACACCTTC.

This chain links TRBV4-2 with TRBJ2-3; perhaps TRBD2 as D (6 bases). The CDR3 sequence is 15 residues long. Per germline, CDR1 LGHNA and CDR2 YNFKEQ. Trimming took off 0 bases at V and 1 base at J, with 8 bases between the two ends. The chain's CDR3 is CASSQEGGGTDTQYF. In nucleotides, the CDR3 is TGTGCCAGCAGCCAAGAGGGCGGGGGCACAGATACGCAGTATTTT.

The CDR3 DNA is TGTGCCAGCAGCCCGGGGGGAACCGGGGAGCTGTTTTTT. Its protein is CASSPGGTGELFF. The chain joins TRBV25-1 to TRBJ2-2, with 7 bases identical to TRBD2. V shed 6 bases and J 5 bases; nucleotides not matched to a gene: 3. Germline CDR1 MGHDK, CDR2 SYGVNS. The CDR3 is 13 amino acids.

This clone was counted a few times. The J gene is TRBJ2-2, the V gene TRBV2; a weak D match, TRBD2 (5 bases). CDR1 SNHLY and CDR2 FYNNEI come from the germline V gene. The CDR3 contains 14 residues. V shed 4 bases and J shed 6 bases, with 12 bases lying between them. The CDR3 sequence is CASSVGSPSGELFF. The CDR3 coding sequence is TGTGCCAGCAGTGTTGGGAGTCCTTCCGGGGAGCTGTTTTTT.

The rearrangement joins TRBV27 to TRBJ2-7; D possibly corresponds to TRBD1 (6 bases). This CDR3 is built from 16 residues. With 3 bases removed from V and 1 base from J, the gap between germline ends came to 16 bases. Germline lookup yields CDR1 MNHEY and CDR2 SMNVEV (reference sequence). The CDR3 protein is CASSFSLGASSYEQYF. DNA for the CDR3: TGTGCCAGCAGTTTTTCTTTGGGGGCTTCGTCCTACGAGCAGTACTTC.

The V and J genes are TRBV7-9 and TRBJ1-1, with D perhaps TRBD1 (5 bases). This CDR3 spans 15 amino acids. Trimming removed 3 bases at V and 1 base at J, with 12 bases between. Germline V gene sequence: CDR1 SEHNR, CDR2 FQNEAQ (reference sequence). The CDR3 reads CASSLMAGSNTEAFF. CDR3 sequence (DNA): TGTGCCAGCAGCTTGATGGCAGGGTCGAACACTGAAGCTTTCTTT. The full variable domain, in which reference TRBV7-9 and TRBJ1-1 provide the parts outside the CDR3, is DTGVSQNPRHKITKRGQNVTFRCDPISEHNRLYWYRQTLGQGPEFLTYFQNEAQLEKSRLLSDRFSAERPKGSFSTLEIQRTEQGDSAMYLCASSLMAGSNTEAFFGQGTRLTVV.

The chain is built from TRBV6-5 and TRBJ1-2; a weak D match, TRBD1 (5 bases). The CDR3 consists of 13 residues. CDR1 MNHEY and CDR2 SVGAGI come from the germline V gene. Trimming removed 2 bases at V and 8 bases at J, with 12 bases between. The chain's CDR3 is CASSYGGDRGYTF. The CDR3 DNA is TGTGCCAGCAGTTACGGAGGGGATAGGGGCTACACCTTC.

This chain joins TRBV14 and TRBJ1-4; 9 bases agree with TRBD1. V shed 5 bases and J 8 bases; nucleotides not matched to a gene: 9. CDR3 size: 15 residues. Germline loops: CDR1 SGHDN, CDR2 FVKESK. CDR3 sequence (DNA): TGTGCCAGCAGCGTCTACAGGGGGCGACGGGAAAAACTGTTTTTT. Amino acids: CASSVYRGRREKLFF.

This chain joins TRBV10-1 and TRBJ2-3; weak D call: TRBD1 (5 bases). CDR3 length: 14 amino acids. Germline loops: CDR1 WNHNN, CDR2 SYGVQD (reference sequence). V was cut by 0 bases and J by 8 bases, with 12 bases left in between. CDR3 sequence reads: CASSESIGVGTQYF. The CDR3 DNA reads TGCGCCAGCAGTGAGTCGATAGGGGTGGGTACGCAGTATTTT.

The chain joins TRBV5-1 to TRBJ1-6; 12 bases line up with TRBD1. Germline V gene lookup returns CDR1 SGHRS and CDR2 YFSETQ. J was trimmed by 2 bases and V by 4 bases; bases with no gene match: 10. This CDR3 is 19 amino acids long. CDR3 in amino acids: CASSDGTGGSLAYNSPLHF. The CDR3, as DNA: TGCGCCAGCAGCGACGGGACAGGGGGCTCTCTTGCCTATAATTCACCCCTCCACTTT.

The chain joins TRBV6-4 to TRBJ2-1; a weak D match, TRBD1 (6 bases). V shed 5 bases and J shed 0 bases, with 14 bases lying between them. CDR1 and CDR2 (germline): MRHNA, SNTAGT. This CDR3 comprises 16 residues. As DNA, the CDR3 is TGTGCCAGCAGTAGAGGGGGTTCCAGCTCCTACAATGAGCAGTTCTTC. Translation gives CASSRGGSSSYNEQFF.